Shown below are 26 T cell receptor beta chains from a single sample sequenced in a study of blood T cell repertoires in COVID-19. Clones were read by immunoSEQ multiplex PCR, and TCRdb kept only the in-frame ones, dropping some. The sample records roughly 190,000 clones, 84% being singletons. Source material: PBMCs or T cells enriched from blood (not recorded which). Source of these receptors: a woman aged 25-40 years who had recovered from COVID-19.

This chain joins TRBV19 and TRBJ1-1; the D is unclear. CDR3 length: 16 residues. Looked up from germline, CDR1 is LNHDA and CDR2 is SQIVND (reference sequence). V dropped 7 bases and J dropped 0 bases, with 18 bases sitting between them. CDR3 amino acids: CASTPGPFPMNTEAFF. In DNA, the CDR3 is TGTGCCAGTACCCCTGGGCCTTTCCCGATGAACACTGAAGCTTTCTTT.

CDR3 amino acids: CASSLDGGVAGYTQYF. CDR3 coding DNA: TGTGCCAGCAGCTTAGACGGGGGGGTGGCTGGTTATACGCAGTATTTT. The chain links TRBV7-2 to TRBJ2-3; 8 bases align to TRBD2. The CDR3 extends over 16 amino acids. The V and J ends lost 1 base and 7 bases, in that order; junction bases with no gene match: 10. Germline lookup yields CDR1 SGHTA and CDR2 FQGNSA.

This clone was counted ten times or more. The sample has other DNA sequences that encode this CDR3 too. V usage is TRBV28 and J usage is TRBJ1-2, with TRBD1 as a possible D gene (5 bases). The CDR3 consists of 14 residues. Per germline, CDR1 MDHEN and CDR2 SYDVKM. V was shortened by 2 bases and J by 2 bases, with 9 bases between the two germline ends. CDR3 nucleotide sequence: TGTGCCAGCAGTTTAAGGAGGGACAACTATGGCTACACCTTC. Translating gives CASSLRRDNYGYTF.

The chain carries TRBV2 and TRBJ2-1; TRBD1 might be the D (6 bases). CDR3 size: 14 residues. Trimming removed 5 bases from V and 1 base from J, with 9 bases in between. Germline V gene sequence: CDR1 SNHLY, CDR2 FYNNEI. The CDR3 nucleotides are TGTGCCAGCAGTCCAGACAGGTCCTACAATGAGCAGTTCTTC. Protein sequence: CASSPDRSYNEQFF.

The chain links TRBV2 to TRBJ1-1, with D perhaps matching TRBD1 (5 bases). The V end lost 7 bases, the J end lost 11 bases, and 23 bases lay between the germline ends. CDR1 is SNHLY and CDR2 is FYNNEI in the germline V gene. The CDR3 runs to 14 residues. The CDR3 bases are TGTGCCAGCACTAGACCTACCGGGGGGAGCGGCGCTTTCTTT. Protein product: CASTRPTGGSGAFF.

The gene calls are TRBV7-8 and TRBJ2-3; the match to TRBD2 covers 8 bases. Germline values: CDR1 SGHVS, CDR2 FQNEAQ. This CDR3 comprises 16 residues. With 1 base clipped from V and 2 bases from J, the junction kept 5 bases outside the gene matches. The CDR3 sequence is CASSLVSGGLTDTQYF. The CDR3 region has the DNA TGTGCCAGCAGCTTAGTCTCGGGGGGGCTCACAGATACGCAGTATTTT.

A note on this clone: The sample has other DNA sequences that encode this CDR3 too. V and J are TRBV18 and TRBJ1-3; no clear D gene. V was trimmed by 2 bases and J by 0 bases, leaving 5 bases between them. CDR1 and CDR2 from the germline V gene are KGHSH and LQKENI. This CDR3 has 14 residues. The CDR3 spells CASSPGSSGNTIYF. In DNA form, the CDR3 reads TGTGCCAGCTCACCAGGGAGCTCTGGAAACACCATATATTTT.

The chain carries TRBV7-2 and TRBJ1-6; the D gene is possibly TRBD1 (6 bases). This CDR3 has 13 residues. In germline, CDR1 is SGHTA, CDR2 FQGNSA. The V end lost 2 bases, the J end lost 7 bases, and 6 bases lay between the germline ends. Here the CDR3 reads CASSLQGNSPLHF. For the CDR3, the DNA is TGTGCCAGCAGCTTACAGGGGAATTCACCCCTCCACTTT.

CDR3 in amino acids: CASSLGLAGGDYNEQFF. As DNA, the CDR3 is TGTGCCAGCAGCTTAGGGCTAGCGGGAGGGGATTACAATGAGCAGTTCTTC. The V call is TRBV7-3, the J call TRBJ2-1; 12 bases fit TRBD2. The germline gives CDR1 SGHTA, CDR2 FQGTGA. The CDR3 totals 17 residues. With 2 bases clipped from V and 4 bases from J, the junction kept 6 bases outside the gene matches.

The chain links TRBV28 to TRBJ1-6, with TRBD1 matching 7 bases. Per the germline V gene, CDR1 is MDHEN and CDR2 is SYDVKM. The CDR3 runs 15 residues. The J segment lost 9 bases and the V segment lost 1 base, leaving 6 bases of the junction unmatched. The CDR3 loop is CASSLYDRVGSPLHF. The CDR3 bases are TGTGCCAGCAGTTTATATGACAGGGTGGGTTCACCCCTCCACTTT. Full variable domain (missing parts from reference TRBV28 and TRBJ1-6): DVKVTQSSRYLVKRTGEKVFLECVQDMDHENMFWYRQDPGLGLRLIYFSYDVKMKEKGDIPEGYSVSREKKERFSLILESASTNQTSMYLCASSLYDRVGSPLHFGNGTRLTVT.

V gene TRBV15 combines with J gene TRBJ1-2; D call uncertain. The germline V and J ends were trimmed by 0 bases and 4 bases, with 9 bases remaining between them. The germline V gene encodes CDR1 LNHNV and CDR2 YYDKDF (reference sequence). The CDR3 runs 14 residues. The CDR3 is CATSRDRTAYGYTF. The CDR3, as DNA: TGTGCCACCAGCAGAGATCGCACAGCCTATGGCTACACCTTC.

This chain links TRBV2 with TRBJ2-7; 16 bases align to TRBD2. The J segment lost 3 bases and the V segment lost 8 bases, leaving 13 bases of the junction unmatched. In germline, CDR1 is SNHLY, CDR2 FYNNEI. The CDR3 covers 18 residues. In DNA form, the CDR3 reads TGTGCCAGCCAACCGGGACTAGCGGGAGGGCCAGGTGTCTACGAGCAGTACTTC. It yields the protein CASQPGLAGGPGVYEQYF.

V usage is TRBV5-1 and J usage is TRBJ1-6; D gene ambiguous. The CDR3 length is 16 residues. V lost 4 bases, J lost 5 bases, and 16 bases lay in between. Germline CDR1 and CDR2: SGHRS and YFSETQ. This CDR3 reads CASSKIFSQNNSPLHF. DNA of the CDR3: TGCGCCAGCAGCAAGATTTTCTCCCAGAATAATTCACCCCTCCACTTT. The variable domain in full, with the rest retrieved from reference TRBV5-1 and TRBJ1-6, is KAGVTQTPRYLIKTRGQQVTLSCSPISGHRSVSWYQQTPGQGLQFLFEYFSETQRNKGNFPGRFSGRQFSNSRSEMNVSTLELGDSALYLCASSKIFSQNNSPLHFGNGTRLTVT.

This chain uses TRBV7-2 with TRBJ2-3; D is undetermined. The germline gives CDR1 SGHTA, CDR2 FQGNSA. This CDR3 contains 14 residues. With 5 bases removed from V and 4 bases from J, the gap between germline ends came to 13 bases. The CDR3 region is CASSPQSWPDTQYF. Here the CDR3 DNA reads TGTGCCAGCAGCCCCCAGTCCTGGCCAGATACGCAGTATTTT.

The chain links TRBV18 to TRBJ2-3, with 8 bases fitting TRBD2. The CDR3 sequence is 16 residues long. The ends lost 0 bases at V and 3 bases at J; junction bases unmatched: 5. Per the germline V gene, CDR1 is KGHSH and CDR2 is LQKENI. The CDR3 bases are TGTGCCAGCTCACCACCGCGGGCTAGCGGGACAGATACGCAGTATTTT. This encodes CASSPPRASGTDTQYF.

The chain couples TRBV5-1 to TRBJ2-5, with 9 nucleotides matching TRBD1. This CDR3 region has 15 residues. V gave up 4 bases and J gave up 2 bases; unmatched junction bases: 6. Germline V gives CDR1 SGHRS, CDR2 YFSETQ. The CDR3 DNA reads TGCGCCAGCAGCGCGATGGGACAGGGTCAAGAGACCCAGTACTTC. Translation: CASSAMGQGQETQYF.

This clone was detected ten times or more. The rearrangement uses TRBV19 and TRBJ2-7; TRBD1 agrees at 9 bases. CDR1 and CDR2 from the germline V gene are LNHDA and SQIVND (reference sequence). This CDR3 contains 15 residues. With 4 bases clipped from V and 6 bases from J, the junction kept 10 bases outside the gene matches. The CDR3, as DNA: TGTGCCAGTAGTACCGCCGGGACAGGGTATCGCGAGCAGTACTTC. The encoded protein is CASSTAGTGYREQYF.

The CDR3 is CASSFSGGEMNTEAFF. CDR3 in DNA: TGCGCCAGCAGCTTTTCAGGGGGCGAGATGAACACTGAAGCTTTCTTT. The V and J genes are TRBV5-1 and TRBJ1-1; 8 bases align to TRBD1. This CDR3 spans 16 amino acids. The ends lost 2 bases at V and 0 bases at J; junction bases unmatched: 6. Germline CDR1 SGHRS, CDR2 YFSETQ.

The gene calls are TRBV30 and TRBJ2-5, with 7 bases that match TRBD1. Germline V lookup: CDR1 GTSNPN, CDR2 SVGIG (reference sequence). The CDR3 consists of 14 residues. V shed 3 bases and J 2 bases; nucleotides not matched to a gene: 6. CDR3 region: CAWRPPGQQETQYF. The CDR3 DNA reads as TGTGCCTGGAGGCCCCCGGGACAGCAAGAGACCCAGTACTTC.

This chain connects TRBV11-2 to TRBJ2-7, with D possibly being TRBD1 (6 bases). The germline V gene has CDR1 SGHAT and CDR2 FQNNGV. V lost 3 bases, J lost 4 bases, and 10 bases lay in between. CDR3 length: 13 amino acids. CDR3 sequence: CASSFGQLYEQYV. The CDR3 DNA reads TGTGCCAGCAGCTTCGGACAGTTGTACGAGCAGTACGTC.

This clone is a singleton in its sample. V and J are TRBV6-5 and TRBJ2-7, with TRBD2 identical over 9 bases. V trimming: 2 bases; J trimming: 6 bases; junction bases outside the gene matches: 8. Germline values: CDR1 MNHEY, CDR2 SVGAGI. This CDR3 comprises 15 residues. The chain's CDR3 is CASSYGGGGLVEQYF. CDR3 DNA sequence: TGTGCCAGCAGTTACGGCGGGGGGGGGTTGGTCGAGCAGTACTTC.

The V gene is TRBV2, the J gene TRBJ1-1; 9 bases match TRBD1. The CDR3 has 14 residues. Germline V gene lookup returns CDR1 SNHLY and CDR2 FYNNEI. With 5 bases clipped from V and 4 bases from J, the junction kept 5 bases outside the gene matches. The chain's CDR3 is CASSITGGPTEAFF. CDR3 bases: TGTGCCAGCAGTATAACAGGGGGCCCCACTGAAGCTTTCTTT.

This chain joins TRBV7-3 and TRBJ2-7; D remains ambiguous. Per the germline V gene, CDR1 is SGHTA and CDR2 is FQGTGA. Trimming stripped 2 bases from V and 2 bases from J, with 10 bases between. The CDR3 spans 14 residues. This CDR3 reads CASSLGGSTYEQYF. The DNA for the CDR3 is TGTGCCAGCAGCTTAGGCGGTAGTACCTACGAGCAGTACTTC.

The chain recombines TRBV15 with TRBJ1-2; D not resolved. There are 15 residues in the CDR3. From germline, CDR1 is LNHNV and CDR2 YYDKDF (reference sequence). The V and J ends lost 0 bases and 4 bases respectively, with 12 bases between them. The CDR3 DNA sequence: TGTGCCACCAGCAGAGATAGCCAGCGAGGCTATGGCTACACCTTC. This gives the protein CATSRDSQRGYGYTF.

This chain joins TRBV27 and TRBJ1-5, with D perhaps matching TRBD1 (6 bases). Germline V lookup: CDR1 MNHEY, CDR2 SMNVEV (reference sequence). This CDR3 contains 15 residues. The germline V and J ends were trimmed by 7 bases and 0 bases, with 13 bases remaining between them. The CDR3 bases are TGTGCCAGCATCACGGACAGATATAGCAATCAGCCCCAGCATTTT. It is translated as CASITDRYSNQPQHF.

This rearrangement joins TRBV9 to TRBJ2-2; 9 nucleotides line up with TRBD2. Losses at the gene ends were 2 bases for V and 1 base for J; bases not matched to a gene: 0. This CDR3 contains 15 residues. Germline V gives CDR1 SGDLS, CDR2 YYNGEE. The CDR3 bases are TGTGCCAGCAGCGTTAGCGGGGGGAACACCGGGGAGCTGTTTTTT. Amino acid sequence: CASSVSGGNTGELFF.